A single sample gave rise to the 28 T cell receptor beta chains below, sequenced in a study of cytomegalovirus exposure and HLA in healthy donors. Both 60 Vbeta primers and 13 Jbeta primers went into the PCR. Profiled with immunoSEQ multiplex PCR; TCRdb holds only in-frame clones, not every one. This table holds tens of thousands of clones, 75% found once. The sequencing sample was made of PBMCs. The receptors stem from a man aged 35 to 55 in good health and CMV-seronegative.

The rearrangement uses TRBV10-2 and TRBJ2-7; D is unclear. Germline V CDR1 and CDR2: WSHSY, SAAADI. This CDR3 spans 13 amino acids. Trimming left V 4 bases short and J 3 bases short, with 10 bases between. DNA of the CDR3: TGCGCCAGCAGTGTAGGCGGATACTACGAGCAGTACTTC. Protein sequence: CASSVGGYYEQYF.

This sequence joins TRBV6-1 and TRBJ1-2; no clear D. Looked up from germline, CDR1 is MNHNS and CDR2 is SASEGT. The germline V and J ends were trimmed by 4 bases and 6 bases, with 9 bases remaining between them. This CDR3 comprises 12 residues. The CDR3: CASSGQMNGYTF. The CDR3 coding sequence is TGTGCCAGCAGTGGGCAGATGAATGGCTACACCTTC.

The J gene is TRBJ2-1, the V gene TRBV7-2; 7 bases map to TRBD1. CDR3 size: 16 residues. Germline trimming cut 0 bases from V and 3 bases from J; bases unmatched to any gene: 5. Looked up from germline, CDR1 is SGHTA and CDR2 is FQGNSA. In nucleotides, the CDR3 is TGTGCCAGCAGCTTAGCAGGGACAGCCATCTACAATGAGCAGTTCTTC. Its protein is CASSLAGTAIYNEQFF.

V usage is TRBV28 and J usage is TRBJ2-3; D perhaps matches TRBD1 (6 bases). This CDR3 has 13 amino acids. V was cut by 2 bases and J by 6 bases, with 9 bases left in between. CDR1 and CDR2 (germline): MDHEN, SYDVKM. As DNA, the CDR3 is TGTGCCAGCAGTTTACCAGGGGCTGATACGCAGTATTTT. Protein: CASSLPGADTQYF.

V is TRBV29-1 and J is TRBJ2-4, with a tentative D call TRBD1 (6 bases). In germline, CDR1 is SQVTM, CDR2 ANQGSEA. The CDR3 is 15 residues long. V lost 6 bases and J 0 bases, leaving 15 bases between the germline ends. The DNA for the CDR3 is TGCAGCGTAGCCGGGACACAACTAGCCAAAAACATTCAGTACTTC. Its translation: CSVAGTQLAKNIQYF.

This clone has a handful of counts. The V call is TRBV9, the J call TRBJ2-3; TRBD1 might be the D (7 bases). The CDR3 is made up of 15 amino acids. The V gene lost 0 bases and the J gene lost 4 bases, with 12 bases spanning the gap. CDR1 SGDLS and CDR2 YYNGEE come from the germline V gene. In DNA form, the CDR3 reads TGTGCCAGCAGCGTAGGCGGCAGGGGGGCAGATACGCAGTATTTT. Translation: CASSVGGRGADTQYF.

The chain carries TRBV6-1 and TRBJ1-4; D is possibly TRBD1 (5 bases). V lost 3 bases and J 4 bases, leaving 9 bases between the germline ends. Per germline, CDR1 MNHNS and CDR2 SASEGT. The CDR3 extends over 14 amino acids. The CDR3 coding sequence is TGTGCCAGCAGTGAGCGGGGGAATAATGAAAAACTGTTTTTT. Protein product: CASSERGNNEKLFF.

The chain combines TRBV6-1 with TRBJ2-1, with 7 bases fitting TRBD2. The CDR3 loop spans 12 amino acids. Germline V CDR1 and CDR2: MNHNS, SASEGT. V shed 7 bases, J shed 8 bases, and the junction held 5 bases outside the gene matches. The CDR3 coding sequence is TGTGCCAGCATAGGTGGGGGGGATGAGCAGTTCTTC. Its translation is CASIGGGDEQFF.

The chain employs TRBV18 and TRBJ2-3; 7 nucleotides match TRBD1. Trimming took 3 bases from V and 2 from J; bases not matched to a gene: 8. From germline, CDR1 is KGHSH and CDR2 LQKENI. The CDR3 has 16 residues. CDR3 residues: CASSPRGGQITDTQYF. CDR3 nucleotide sequence: TGTGCCAGCTCACCCAGAGGGGGACAGATCACAGATACGCAGTATTTT.

This clone was seen just once. The V call is TRBV30, the J call TRBJ2-2; D not certain. V lost 0 bases, J lost 1 base, and 6 bases lay in between. The CDR3 totals 14 residues. Germline CDR1 and CDR2: GTSNPN and SVGIG (reference sequence). The CDR3 bases are TGTGCCTGGAGTGTTTCAGGGAACACCGGGGAGCTGTTTTTT. This codes for CAWSVSGNTGELFF.

The chain links TRBV2 to TRBJ2-3; 8 bases are a match to TRBD1. Germline values: CDR1 SNHLY, CDR2 FYNNEI. The CDR3 sequence is 16 residues long. Trimming removed 5 bases from V and 3 bases from J; junction bases left unmatched: 10. This chain's CDR3 is CASSPRQGIRTDTQYF. The CDR3 DNA is TGTGCCAGCAGTCCGCGACAGGGGATTAGGACAGATACGCAGTATTTT. Full variable domain (outside the CDR3, taken from reference TRBV2 and TRBJ2-3): EPEVTQTPSHQVTQMGQEVILRCVPISNHLYFYWYRQILGQKVEFLVSFYNNEISEKSEIFDDQFSVERPDGSNFTLKIRSTKLEDSAMYFCASSPRQGIRTDTQYFGPGTRLTVL.

The chain carries TRBV5-4 and TRBJ1-3; D might be TRBD1 (5 bases). The CDR3 runs to 15 residues. With 4 bases removed from V and 0 bases from J, the gap between germline ends came to 11 bases. Per the germline V gene, CDR1 is SGHNT and CDR2 is YYREEE (reference sequence). CDR3 bases: TGTGCCAGCAGCCCCAGGGCCGGCTCTGGAAACACCATATATTTT. Translating gives CASSPRAGSGNTIYF.

This clone was observed once. This rearrangement joins TRBV5-1 to TRBJ1-6, with D possibly being TRBD1 (5 bases). The CDR3 length is 14 residues. CDR1 SGHRS and CDR2 YFSETQ come from the germline V gene. The V end was cut by 0 bases, the J end by 7 bases, with 8 bases between. CDR3 region: CASSLETANSPLHF. The CDR3 nucleotides read TGCGCCAGCAGCTTGGAGACAGCCAATTCACCCCTCCACTTT.

This sequence joins TRBV7-9 and TRBJ1-4; no clear D. V lost 4 bases and J 6 bases, leaving 12 bases between the germline ends. Germline loops: CDR1 SEHNR, CDR2 FQNEAQ (reference sequence). The CDR3 consists of 14 residues. The CDR3: CASSSYREYEKLFF. The DNA of the CDR3 is TGTGCCAGCAGCTCTTATCGGGAGTATGAAAAACTGTTTTTT.

A few counts support this clone. The rearrangement links TRBV6-5 to TRBJ1-2; D uncertain. Trimming left V 0 bases short and J 4 bases short, with 12 bases between. This CDR3 region has 15 residues. In germline, CDR1 is MNHEY, CDR2 SVGAGI. The CDR3 spells CASSYSLRKSYGYTF. CDR3 sequence (DNA): TGTGCCAGCAGTTACTCGCTCAGGAAGAGCTATGGCTACACCTTC.

The CDR3 loop reads CASSLKAGLTYEQYF. CDR3 DNA: TGTGCCAGCAGCTTAAAGGCAGGGCTCACCTACGAGCAGTACTTC. This chain links TRBV7-8 with TRBJ2-7; tentatively, D is TRBD1 (5 bases). Deletions cut 2 bases from V and 2 bases from J, with 13 bases between. Germline lookup yields CDR1 SGHVS and CDR2 FQNEAQ. This CDR3 is built from 15 residues.

V usage is TRBV5-6 and J usage is TRBJ2-3; TRBD2 agrees at 8 bases. With V trimmed by 0 bases and J by 2 bases, 8 bases remained unmatched. Germline V gene sequence: CDR1 SGHDT, CDR2 YYEEEE. CDR3 length: 17 amino acids. The CDR3 region has the DNA TGTGCCAGCAGCTTGGGAGCGGGGGCCCTTTTCACAGATACGCAGTATTTT. It translates to CASSLGAGALFTDTQYF.

The rearrangement joins TRBV7-9 to TRBJ1-2, with 7 nucleotides matching TRBD1. V shed 3 bases and J 2 bases; nucleotides not matched to a gene: 0. From germline, CDR1 is SEHNR and CDR2 FQNEAQ (reference sequence). The CDR3 spans 13 residues. The CDR3 loop is CASSLGQNYGYTF. CDR3 nucleotide sequence: TGTGCCAGCAGCTTGGGACAGAACTATGGCTACACCTTC.

About this clone itself: Within the sample, other DNA sequences also encode this same CDR3. V and J are TRBV19 and TRBJ1-1; 7 bases match TRBD1. This CDR3 is 14 amino acids long. The germline V gene has CDR1 LNHDA and CDR2 SQIVND (reference sequence). The ends lost 4 bases at V and 3 bases at J; junction bases unmatched: 5. The CDR3 DNA sequence: TGTGCCAGTAGTAACAGGGGAAGGGACACTGAAGCTTTCTTT. This translates into CASSNRGRDTEAFF.

This chain joins TRBV28 and TRBJ1-2; D gene unclear. CDR1 is MDHEN, CDR2 SYDVKM, per germline. The CDR3 is 14 amino acids. V gave up 4 bases and J gave up 0 bases, with 9 bases separating them. CDR3 loop: CASSSQITNYGYTF. The CDR3 DNA is TGTGCCAGCAGTTCACAGATAACTAACTATGGCTACACCTTC.

This clone was seen a handful of times. The CDR3: CASSQQTGSLLNQPQHF. CDR3 DNA: TGTGCCAGCAGTCAGCAGACCGGGAGCCTCCTCAATCAGCCCCAGCATTTT. The chain joins TRBV27 to TRBJ1-5, with D unresolved. The CDR3 totals 17 residues. V lost 5 bases and J lost 3, with 20 bases in between. CDR1 is MNHEY and CDR2 is SMNVEV in the germline V gene (reference sequence).

In its sample, this clone was seen a few times. This chain uses TRBV4-1 with TRBJ1-1, with a possible D match to TRBD1 (6 bases). CDR1 is MGHRA and CDR2 is YSYEKL in the germline V gene. V was pared by 3 bases and J by 0 bases, with 11 bases between. The CDR3 length is 15 residues. The CDR3 loop is CASSQPDRLNTEAFF. The CDR3 DNA follows: TGCGCCAGCAGCCAGCCGGACAGACTGAACACTGAAGCTTTCTTT.

In this sample, this clone turned up a few times. The rearrangement links TRBV6-1 to TRBJ2-3; the match to TRBD2 covers 14 bases. Looked up from germline, CDR1 is MNHNS and CDR2 is SASEGT. V trimming: 10 bases; J trimming: 7 bases; junction bases outside the gene matches: 7. This CDR3 spans 14 amino acids. The CDR3 spells CATETSGGANTQYF. In DNA form, the CDR3 reads TGTGCCACAGAGACTAGCGGGGGGGCTAATACGCAGTATTTT.

The rearrangement joins TRBV7-9 to TRBJ2-7; the match to TRBD1 covers 9 bases. Germline V gene data show CDR1 as SEHNR and CDR2 as FQNEAQ (reference sequence). Trimming at V came to 5 bases and at J to 7 bases, leaving 9 bases not matched to a gene. CDR3 length: 14 residues. CDR3 sequence: CASSAGQGTKEQYF. The CDR3, as DNA: TGTGCCAGCAGCGCGGGACAGGGTACGAAAGAGCAGTACTTC. The full variable domain, its missing parts supplied by reference TRBV7-9 and TRBJ2-7, is DTGVSQNPRHKITKRGQNVTFRCDPISEHNRLYWYRQTLGQGPEFLTYFQNEAQLEKSRLLSDRFSAERPKGSFSTLEIQRTEQGDSAMYLCASSAGQGTKEQYFGPGTRLTVT.

This clone was seen a handful of times. The rearrangement uses TRBV4-1 and TRBJ2-3; TRBD2 matches at 9 bases. Germline V gene data show CDR1 as MGHRA and CDR2 as YSYEKL. The ends lost 0 bases at V and 6 bases at J; junction bases unmatched: 16. There are 19 residues in the CDR3. In DNA form, the CDR3 reads TGCGCCAGCAGCCAAGAACCCGCGAATGTAGCGGGAGTTCCTGATACGCAGTATTTT. Translation: CASSQEPANVAGVPDTQYF.

The chain couples TRBV28 to TRBJ2-2, with TRBD2 matching 7 bases. Germline V gene sequence: CDR1 MDHEN, CDR2 SYDVKM. V was clipped by 3 bases and J by 0 bases; unmatched bases: 4. CDR3 length equals 16 residues. In DNA, the CDR3 is TGTGCCAGCAGTTTGGCTAGCGGACCGAACACCGGGGAGCTGTTTTTT. This codes for CASSLASGPNTGELFF.

This chain joins TRBV6-1 and TRBJ1-1; D unresolved. CDR3 length: 11 amino acids. Germline V gene lookup returns CDR1 MNHNS and CDR2 SASEGT. The V end was cut by 6 bases, the J end by 2 bases, with 4 bases between. The CDR3 spells CASRLNTEAFF. The CDR3 nucleotides read TGTGCCAGCAGACTTAACACTGAAGCTTTCTTT.

A single count supports this clone. This chain links TRBV18 with TRBJ2-3, with D maybe TRBD2 (5 bases). From germline, CDR1 is KGHSH and CDR2 LQKENI. The CDR3 consists of 12 residues. With 6 bases removed from V and 5 bases from J, the gap between germline ends came to 9 bases. The CDR3, as DNA: TGTGCCAGCTCTCCGGCGGGAGATACGCAGTATTTT. Translated: CASSPAGDTQYF.